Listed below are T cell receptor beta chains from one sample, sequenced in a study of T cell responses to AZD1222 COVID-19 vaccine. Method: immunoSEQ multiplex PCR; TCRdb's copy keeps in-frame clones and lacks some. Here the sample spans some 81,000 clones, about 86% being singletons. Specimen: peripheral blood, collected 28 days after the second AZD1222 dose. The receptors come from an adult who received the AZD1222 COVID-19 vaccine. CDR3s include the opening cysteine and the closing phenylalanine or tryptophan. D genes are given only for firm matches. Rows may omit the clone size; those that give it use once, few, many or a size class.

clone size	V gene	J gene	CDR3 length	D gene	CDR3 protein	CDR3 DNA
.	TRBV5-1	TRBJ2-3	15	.	CASSPVGQAGDTQYF	TGCGCCAGCAGCCCTGTGGGGCAGGCAGGAGATACGCAGTATTTT
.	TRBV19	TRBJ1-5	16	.	CASSTGQPLSNQPQHF	TGTGCCAGTAGTACCGGACAGCCCCTTAGCAATCAGCCCCAGCATTTT
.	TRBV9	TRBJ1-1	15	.	CASSVGQNSNTEAFF	TGTGCCAGCAGCGTAGGGCAGAACTCGAACACTGAAGCTTTCTTT
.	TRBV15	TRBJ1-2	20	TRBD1	CATSNPPRGQGATVNYGYTF	TGTGCCACCAGCAACCCCCCCCGAGGACAGGGGGCAACTGTTAACTATGGCTACACCTTC
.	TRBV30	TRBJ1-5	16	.	CAWSAGPSLSNQPQHF	TGTGCCTGGAGTGCGGGACCAAGTCTTAGCAATCAGCCCCAGCATTTT
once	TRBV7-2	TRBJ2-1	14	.	CASSFDGAYNEQFF	TGTGCCAGCAGCTTCGACGGGGCCTACAATGAGCAGTTCTTC
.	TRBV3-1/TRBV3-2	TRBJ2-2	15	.	CASLSRAANTGELFF	TGTGCCAGCCTCTCCCGGGCAGCCAACACCGGGGAGCTGTTTTTT
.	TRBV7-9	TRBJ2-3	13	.	CASSLTTPDTQYF	TGTGCCAGCAGCTTAACCACCCCAGATACGCAGTATTTT
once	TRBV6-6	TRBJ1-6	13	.	CASRRQDNSPLHF	TGTGCCAGCAGGCGACAGGATAATTCACCCCTCCACTTT
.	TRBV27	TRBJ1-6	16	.	CASRLTGGADNSPLHF	TGTGCCAGCAGGTTAACGGGGGGCGCGGATAATTCACCCCTCCACTTT
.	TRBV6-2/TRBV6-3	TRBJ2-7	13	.	CASSATSPPEQYF	TGTGCCAGCAGTGCAACTAGTCCCCCCGAGCAGTACTTC
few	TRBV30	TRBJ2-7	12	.	CAWSVQGYEQYF	TGTGCCTGGAGTGTACAGGGTTACGAGCAGTACTTC
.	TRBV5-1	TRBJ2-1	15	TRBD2	CASSLSGGDYNEQFF	TGCGCCAGCAGCTTGAGCGGGGGTGACTACAATGAGCAGTTCTTC
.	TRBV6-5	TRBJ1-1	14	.	CASGLRPSLLEAFF	TGTGCCAGCGGCTTGAGACCATCCCTTCTGGAAGCTTTCTTT
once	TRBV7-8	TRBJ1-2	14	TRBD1	CASSLDRVNYGYTF	TGTGCCAGCAGCTTGGACAGGGTTAACTATGGCTACACCTTC
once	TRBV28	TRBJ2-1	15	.	CASSLGGSGDNEQFF	TGTGCCAGCAGTTTAGGAGGGTCCGGGGACAATGAGCAGTTCTTC
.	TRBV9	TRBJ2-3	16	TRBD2	CASSVGGTSSTDTQYF	TGTGCCAGCAGCGTAGGGGGGACTAGTAGCACAGATACGCAGTATTTT
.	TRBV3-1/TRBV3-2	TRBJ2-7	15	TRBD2	CASSLSGGPSYEQYF	TGTGCCAGCAGCCTTAGCGGGGGGCCATCCTACGAGCAGTACTTC
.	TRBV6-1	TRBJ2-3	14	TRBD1	CASSDPGQGGTQYF	TGTGCCAGCAGTGACCCCGGACAGGGTGGTACGCAGTATTTT
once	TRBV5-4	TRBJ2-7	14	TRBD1	CASSHEDRGREQYF	TGTGCCAGCAGCCACGAGGACAGGGGGCGCGAGCAGTACTTC